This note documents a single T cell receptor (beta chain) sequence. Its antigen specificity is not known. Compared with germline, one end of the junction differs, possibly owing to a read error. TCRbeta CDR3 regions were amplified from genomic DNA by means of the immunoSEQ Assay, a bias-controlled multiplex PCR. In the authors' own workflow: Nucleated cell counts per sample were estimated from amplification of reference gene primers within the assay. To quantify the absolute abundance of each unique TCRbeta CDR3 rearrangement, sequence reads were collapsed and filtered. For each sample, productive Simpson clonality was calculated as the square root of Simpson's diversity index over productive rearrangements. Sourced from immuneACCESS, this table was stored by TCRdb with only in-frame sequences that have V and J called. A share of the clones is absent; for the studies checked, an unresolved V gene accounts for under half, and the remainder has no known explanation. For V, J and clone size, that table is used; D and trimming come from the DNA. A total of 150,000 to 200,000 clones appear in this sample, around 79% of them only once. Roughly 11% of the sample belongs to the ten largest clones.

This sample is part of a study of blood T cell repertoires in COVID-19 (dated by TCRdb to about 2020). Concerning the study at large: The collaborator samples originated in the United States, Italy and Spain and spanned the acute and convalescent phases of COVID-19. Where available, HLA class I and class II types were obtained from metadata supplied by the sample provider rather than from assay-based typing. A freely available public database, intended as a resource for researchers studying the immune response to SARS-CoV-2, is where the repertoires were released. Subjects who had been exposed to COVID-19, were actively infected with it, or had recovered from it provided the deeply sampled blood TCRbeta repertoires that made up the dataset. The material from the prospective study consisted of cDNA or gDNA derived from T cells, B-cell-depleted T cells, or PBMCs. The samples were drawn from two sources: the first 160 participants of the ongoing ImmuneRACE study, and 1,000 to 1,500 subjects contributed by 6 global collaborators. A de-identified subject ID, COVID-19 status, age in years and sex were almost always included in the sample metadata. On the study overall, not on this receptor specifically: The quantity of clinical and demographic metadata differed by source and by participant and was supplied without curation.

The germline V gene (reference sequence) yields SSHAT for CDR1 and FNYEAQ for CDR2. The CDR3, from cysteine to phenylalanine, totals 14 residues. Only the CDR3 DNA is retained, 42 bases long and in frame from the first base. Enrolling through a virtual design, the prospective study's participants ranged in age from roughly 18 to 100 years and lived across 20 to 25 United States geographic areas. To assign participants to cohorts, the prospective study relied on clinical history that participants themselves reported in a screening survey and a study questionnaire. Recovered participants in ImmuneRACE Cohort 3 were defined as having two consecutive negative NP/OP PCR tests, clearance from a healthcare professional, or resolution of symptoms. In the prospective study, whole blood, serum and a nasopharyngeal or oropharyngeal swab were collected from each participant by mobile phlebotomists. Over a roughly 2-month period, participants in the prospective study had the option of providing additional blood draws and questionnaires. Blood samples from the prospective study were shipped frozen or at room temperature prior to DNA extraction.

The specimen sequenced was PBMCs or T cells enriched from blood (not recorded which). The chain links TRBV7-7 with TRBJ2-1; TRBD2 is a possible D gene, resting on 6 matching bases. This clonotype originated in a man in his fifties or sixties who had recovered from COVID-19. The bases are TGTGCTAGCAGCGACGGGGGTGTGGGGCAGGAGCAGTTCTTC. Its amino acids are CASSDGGVGQEQFF. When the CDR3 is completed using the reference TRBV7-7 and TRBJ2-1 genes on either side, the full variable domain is GAGVSQSPRYKVTKRGQDVTLRCDPISSHATLYWYQQALGQGPEFLTYFNYEAQPDKSGLPSDRFSAERPEGSISTLTIQRTEQRDSAMYRCASSDGGVGQEQFFGPGTRLTVL.